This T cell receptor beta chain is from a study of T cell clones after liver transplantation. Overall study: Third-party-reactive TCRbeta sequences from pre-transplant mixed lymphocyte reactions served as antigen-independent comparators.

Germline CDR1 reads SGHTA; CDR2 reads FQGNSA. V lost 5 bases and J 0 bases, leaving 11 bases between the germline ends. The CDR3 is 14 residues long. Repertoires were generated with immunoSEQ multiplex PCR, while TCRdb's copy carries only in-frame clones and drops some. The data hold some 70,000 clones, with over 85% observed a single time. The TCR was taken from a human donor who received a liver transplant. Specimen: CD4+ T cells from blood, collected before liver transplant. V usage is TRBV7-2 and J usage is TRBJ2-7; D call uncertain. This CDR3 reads CASSRVVSSYEQYF. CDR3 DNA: TGTGCCAGCAGCAGGGTGGTTAGCTCCTACGAGCAGTACTTC.